These 27 T cell receptor beta chains share one sample of origin, sequenced in a study of cytomegalovirus exposure and HLA in healthy donors. The PCR had 60 Vbeta and 13 Jbeta primers. Some clones are missing from TCRdb's copy, which holds only in-frame ones; the method was immunoSEQ multiplex PCR. Of about 140,000 clones listed, about 70% are singletons. The sample consisted of PBMCs. All receptors come from a man aged 25 to 40 in good health and CMV-seropositive.

The rearrangement joins TRBV4-2 to TRBJ2-5, with D maybe TRBD1 (5 bases). Between the trimmed V and J ends, which lost 0 bases and 7 bases, there was a span of 18 bases. Per germline, CDR1 LGHNA and CDR2 YNFKEQ. This CDR3 is 16 amino acids long. CDR3 sequence reads: CASSQEEAGPAWTQYF. CDR3 bases: TGTGCCAGCAGCCAAGAAGAAGCAGGGCCCGCTTGGACCCAGTACTTC.

This rearrangement joins TRBV19 to TRBJ1-2; weak D call: TRBD1 (6 bases). This CDR3 is built from 17 residues. The V end was cut by 5 bases, the J end by 4 bases, with 23 bases between. Germline assignment: CDR1 LNHDA and CDR2 SQIVND (reference sequence). The CDR3 DNA is TGTGCCAGTAGTGCGGGGGGGGCCTATTATGGGACCTATGGCTACACCTTC. Amino acids: CASSAGGAYYGTYGYTF.

This clone has only one observation. This chain uses TRBV5-1 with TRBJ1-2, with 7 bases lining up with TRBD1. V trimming: 4 bases; J trimming: 4 bases; junction bases outside the gene matches: 4. The CDR3 runs 13 residues. Germline V gene sequence: CDR1 SGHRS, CDR2 YFSETQ. Here the CDR3 reads CASSPGQPYGYTF. CDR3 DNA: TGCGCCAGCAGCCCGGGACAGCCCTATGGCTACACCTTC.

The chain joins TRBV5-4 to TRBJ2-7, with 7 nucleotides matching TRBD1. V lost 4 bases and J lost 5; bases outside the gene matches: 6. In germline, CDR1 is SGHNT, CDR2 YYREEE (reference sequence). The CDR3 is 13 residues long. CDR3 amino acids: CASSRQGENEQYF. CDR3 nucleotides: TGTGCCAGCAGCCGACAGGGCGAAAACGAGCAGTACTTC.

The V gene is TRBV11-2, the J gene TRBJ1-5, with a possible D match to TRBD1 (5 bases). The CDR3 runs to 16 residues. Germline V gives CDR1 SGHAT, CDR2 FQNNGV. Trimming removed 2 bases from V and 5 bases from J, with 16 bases in between. The CDR3 is CASSLMATGSYQPQHF. DNA for the CDR3: TGTGCCAGCAGCTTAATGGCCACAGGCAGCTATCAGCCCCAGCATTTT. Using reference TRBV11-2 and TRBJ1-5 for the parts outside the CDR3, the full variable domain is EAGVAQSPRYKIIEKRQSVAFWCNPISGHATLYWYQQILGQGPKLLIQFQNNGVVDDSQLPKDRFSAERLKGVDSTLKIQPAKLEDSAVYLCASSLMATGSYQPQHFGDGTRLSIL.

The chain couples TRBV6-5 to TRBJ1-1; D is undetermined. Trimming removed 2 bases at V and 6 bases at J, with 13 bases between. This CDR3 is built from 14 residues. CDR1 and CDR2 (germline): MNHEY, SVGAGI. The DNA of the CDR3 is TGTGCCAGCAGTTACAGCGTTGGCGCAGCTGAAGCTTTCTTT. Protein product: CASSYSVGAAEAFF.

The chain combines TRBV6-5 with TRBJ2-4, with D perhaps TRBD1 (5 bases). Trimming stripped 6 bases from V and 6 bases from J, with 12 bases between. Germline V CDR1 and CDR2: MNHEY, SVGAGI. This CDR3 has 13 residues. The CDR3 protein is CASSKGWGNIQYF. DNA for the CDR3: TGTGCCAGCAGCAAGGGGTGGGGAAACATTCAGTACTTC.

The chain links TRBV6-6 to TRBJ2-7; the match to TRBD2 covers 8 bases. V trimming: 2 bases; J trimming: 2 bases; junction bases outside the gene matches: 8. The CDR3 spans 16 residues. CDR1 and CDR2 (germline): MNHNY, SVGAGI (reference sequence). The CDR3 DNA sequence: TGTGCCAGCAGTTACCTCTCCCCGGGACTAGCCTACGAGCAGTACTTC. This codes for CASSYLSPGLAYEQYF.

The chain joins TRBV5-1 to TRBJ2-5, with D possibly TRBD1 on 6 matching bases. With 1 base removed from V and 3 bases from J, the gap between germline ends came to 10 bases. Germline lookup yields CDR1 SGHRS and CDR2 YFSETQ. CDR3 length: 14 residues. Written as DNA, the CDR3 is TGCGCCAGCAGCTTGTGGGGGCGCGAAGAGACCCAGTACTTC. Amino acid sequence: CASSLWGREETQYF. Full variable domain (outside the CDR3, taken from reference TRBV5-1 and TRBJ2-5): KAGVTQTPRYLIKTRGQQVTLSCSPISGHRSVSWYQQTPGQGLQFLFEYFSETQRNKGNFPGRFSGRQFSNSRSEMNVSTLELGDSALYLCASSLWGREETQYFGPGTRLLVL.

The gene calls are TRBV15 and TRBJ2-7, with 7 bases lining up with TRBD1. The V gene end was trimmed by 4 bases and the J gene end by 1 base; junction bases not matched to a gene: 7. This CDR3 has 15 amino acids. CDR1 is LNHNV and CDR2 is YYDKDF in the germline V gene (reference sequence). The CDR3 loop reads CATSNGDRGSYEQYF. The CDR3 DNA reads TGTGCCACCAGCAACGGGGACAGAGGGTCCTACGAGCAGTACTTC.

The rearrangement joins TRBV5-1 to TRBJ1-4, with D possibly matching TRBD1 (6 bases). Trimming pared 4 bases from V and 5 bases from J, leaving 12 bases between. The germline V gene encodes CDR1 SGHRS and CDR2 YFSETQ. The CDR3 contains 14 residues. The CDR3 DNA reads TGCGCCAGCAGCGTCGGACAGCTGAATGAAAAACTGTTTTTT. Amino acids: CASSVGQLNEKLFF.

The chain is built from TRBV27 and TRBJ2-1, with 7 nucleotides matching TRBD1. In germline, CDR1 is MNHEY, CDR2 SMNVEV (reference sequence). This CDR3 is 15 amino acids long. After removal of 5 bases from V and 3 bases from J, the junction contained 7 bases not matched to a gene. CDR3 residues: CASSPRTGGYNEQFF. The DNA for the CDR3 is TGTGCCAGCAGTCCTCGGACAGGAGGCTACAATGAGCAGTTCTTC.

The chain employs TRBV7-2 and TRBJ2-3, with 7 positions matching TRBD1. The V gene's germline CDR1 is SGHTA and CDR2 FQGNSA. Germline trimming cut 5 bases from V and 1 base from J; bases unmatched to any gene: 3. The CDR3 spans 14 residues. The CDR3 is CASSQGQGTDTQYF. The DNA of the CDR3 is TGTGCCAGCAGCCAAGGACAGGGCACAGATACGCAGTATTTT.

This chain links TRBV28 with TRBJ2-7, with 7 bases identical to TRBD2. In germline, CDR1 is MDHEN, CDR2 SYDVKM. Unmatched junction bases numbered 4, after V lost 6 bases and J lost 2 bases. CDR3 size: 13 residues. CDR3 sequence: CASSPGGAYEQYF. The DNA for the CDR3 is TGTGCCAGCAGCCCGGGGGGAGCCTACGAGCAGTACTTC. The full variable domain, completed using reference TRBV28 and TRBJ2-7, is DVKVTQSSRYLVKRTGEKVFLECVQDMDHENMFWYRQDPGLGLRLIYFSYDVKMKEKGDIPEGYSVSREKKERFSLILESASTNQTSMYLCASSPGGAYEQYFGPGTRLTVT.

The chain links TRBV9 to TRBJ1-2; 9 bases are a match to TRBD1. Germline V CDR1 and CDR2: SGDLS, YYNGEE. This CDR3 is built from 13 residues. The V and J ends lost 7 bases and 1 base, in that order; junction bases with no gene match: 2. CDR3 DNA: TGTGCCAGCGGACAGGGGTATAACTATGGCTACACCTTC. Translation gives CASGQGYNYGYTF.

The rearrangement joins TRBV7-3 to TRBJ1-2, with 7 bases aligning to TRBD1. The junction had 9 bases not matched to a gene; V was cut back by 5 bases and J by 3 bases. The CDR3 loop spans 15 amino acids. Germline-derived CDR1 and CDR2 are SGHTA and FQGTGA. CDR3 DNA sequence: TGTGCCAGCAGCCCCGGGACAGATGATGACTATGGCTACACCTTC. Residues: CASSPGTDDDYGYTF.

This clone has just one count. The chain employs TRBV29-1 and TRBJ1-4; D not certain. The CDR3 length is 13 residues. Trimming removed 7 bases at V and 6 bases at J, with 15 bases between. Germline CDR1 is SQVTM and CDR2 is ANQGSEA. CDR3 DNA sequence: TGCAGCGCTTCCGGGGTGGCAGATGAAAAACTGTTTTTT. This sequence encodes CSASGVADEKLFF.

The gene calls are TRBV6-5 and TRBJ2-7, with 7 nucleotides matching TRBD2. The V gene end was trimmed by 2 bases and the J gene end by 2 bases; junction bases not matched to a gene: 9. The CDR3 runs to 16 residues. The germline V gene has CDR1 MNHEY and CDR2 SVGAGI. CDR3 sequence (DNA): TGTGCCAGCAGTTACCTAGGGAGGGCAGGGACCTACGAGCAGTACTTC. It encodes CASSYLGRAGTYEQYF.

The rearrangement uses TRBV11-2 and TRBJ2-5; 10 nucleotides agree with TRBD2. The CDR3 is made up of 16 amino acids. Germline V gene data show CDR1 as SGHAT and CDR2 as FQNNGV. V dropped 2 bases and J dropped 4; count of bases not matched to a gene: 7. The DNA of the CDR3 is TGTGCCAGCAGCTTAAGCCTAGCGGGAGTCGGAGAGACCCAGTACTTC. Translating gives CASSLSLAGVGETQYF.

V gene TRBV18 combines with J gene TRBJ1-1, with 9 positions matching TRBD1. V dropped 6 bases and J dropped 0; count of bases not matched to a gene: 5. The germline V gene encodes CDR1 KGHSH and CDR2 LQKENI. This CDR3 contains 15 residues. Here the CDR3 DNA reads TGTGCCAGCTCTGATACAGGGGGCTTGAACACTGAAGCTTTCTTT. This gives the protein CASSDTGGLNTEAFF.

This clone was seen just once. The chain links TRBV10-3 to TRBJ2-5; possibly TRBD2 for D (6 bases). TRBJ2-7 matches the DNA end more closely, so the J call is doubtful. Per the germline V gene, CDR1 is ENHRY and CDR2 is SYGVKD. The CDR3 runs 13 residues. CDR3 nucleotide sequence: TGTGCCATCAGTGAGTCCTGGGGAGGCGAGCAGTACTTC. Its protein is CAISESWGGEQYF.

The chain uses TRBV10-3 and TRBJ1-5; weak D call: TRBD1 (5 bases). Trimming removed 10 bases from V and 1 base from J, with 11 bases in between. Germline V gene data show CDR1 as ENHRY and CDR2 as SYGVKD. This CDR3 is built from 13 residues. CDR3 bases: TGTGCCACCCAGGGAGGAAGCAATCAGCCCCAGCATTTT. Residues: CATQGGSNQPQHF.

The rearrangement links TRBV7-2 to TRBJ2-1, with 9 bases aligning to TRBD2. The CDR3 spans 16 residues. Germline V gives CDR1 SGHTA, CDR2 FQGNSA. After removal of 4 bases from V and 4 bases from J, the junction contained 8 bases not matched to a gene. The DNA of the CDR3 is TGTGCCAGCAGCTACTTAGCGGGAGTCATGTACAATGAGCAGTTCTTC. Translated, it gives CASSYLAGVMYNEQFF.

The V call is TRBV7-8, the J call TRBJ2-3; 11 positions match TRBD2. From germline, CDR1 is SGHVS and CDR2 FQNEAQ. The CDR3 totals 16 residues. The V gene end was trimmed by 4 bases and the J gene end by 4 bases; junction bases not matched to a gene: 7. The CDR3 nucleotides read TGTGCCAGCAGCTCCAAGCTAGCGGGAGGCGCAGATACGCAGTATTTT. Translating it yields CASSSKLAGGADTQYF.

The chain uses TRBV7-8 and TRBJ2-1; 7 bases map to TRBD2. Germline loops: CDR1 SGHVS, CDR2 FQNEAQ. V lost 2 bases, J lost 4 bases, and 11 bases stayed unmatched. This CDR3 contains 17 residues. The CDR3 loop reads CASSLPPGRGNYNEQFF. CDR3 DNA sequence: TGTGCCAGCAGCTTACCTCCCGGGCGGGGGAATTACAATGAGCAGTTCTTC.

This clone was detected only a few times. The chain employs TRBV7-2 and TRBJ2-7; TRBD2 agrees at 7 bases. Losses at the gene ends were 5 bases for V and 2 bases for J; bases not matched to a gene: 6. CDR1 is SGHTA, CDR2 FQGNSA, per germline. The CDR3 is 14 residues long. CDR3 sequence reads: CASSGRDYPYEQYF. The CDR3, as DNA: TGTGCCAGCAGCGGTCGGGACTACCCCTACGAGCAGTACTTC.

The chain employs TRBV10-3 and TRBJ2-7; a possible D gene is TRBD2 (6 bases). CDR1 is ENHRY, CDR2 SYGVKD, per germline. V was clipped by 2 bases and J by 3 bases, with 11 bases between them. This CDR3 comprises 14 residues. The CDR3 DNA is TGTGCCATCAGTGAGCAGGGCGGGATCTACGAGCAGTACTTC. Translating it yields CAISEQGGIYEQYF.